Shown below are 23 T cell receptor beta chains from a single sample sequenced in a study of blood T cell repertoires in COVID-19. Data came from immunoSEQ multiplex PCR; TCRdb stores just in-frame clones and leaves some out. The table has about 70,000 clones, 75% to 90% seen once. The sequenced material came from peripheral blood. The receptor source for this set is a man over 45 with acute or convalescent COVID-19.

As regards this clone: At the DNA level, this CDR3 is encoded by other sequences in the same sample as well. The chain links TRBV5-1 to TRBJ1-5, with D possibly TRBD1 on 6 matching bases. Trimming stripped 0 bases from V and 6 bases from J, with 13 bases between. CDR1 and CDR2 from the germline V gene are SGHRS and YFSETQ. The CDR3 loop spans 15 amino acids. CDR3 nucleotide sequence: TGCGCCAGCAGCTTGGAGGCAGGGGTGGGTCAGCCCCAGCATTTT. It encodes CASSLEAGVGQPQHF.

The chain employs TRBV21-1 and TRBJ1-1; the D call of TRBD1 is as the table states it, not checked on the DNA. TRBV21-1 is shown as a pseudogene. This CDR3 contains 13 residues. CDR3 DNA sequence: TGTGCCAGCAGCAAAGCTCAGGACACTGAAGCTTTCTTT. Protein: CASSKAQDTEAFF.

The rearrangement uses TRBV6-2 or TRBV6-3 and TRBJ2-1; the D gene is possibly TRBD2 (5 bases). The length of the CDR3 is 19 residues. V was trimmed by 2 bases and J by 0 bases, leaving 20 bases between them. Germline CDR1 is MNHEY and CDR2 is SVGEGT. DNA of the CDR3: TGTGCCAGCAGTTACAAGAGGGCCCGCAGGCAAAGCTCCTACAATGAGCAGTTCTTC. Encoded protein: CASSYKRARRQSSYNEQFF.

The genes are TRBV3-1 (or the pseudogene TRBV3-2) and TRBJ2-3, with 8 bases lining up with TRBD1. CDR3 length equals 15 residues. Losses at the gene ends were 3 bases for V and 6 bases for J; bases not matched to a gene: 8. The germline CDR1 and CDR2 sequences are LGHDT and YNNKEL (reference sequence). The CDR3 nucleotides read TGTGCCAGCAGCCATGGACAGGGCGTCACCGATACGCAGTATTTT. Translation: CASSHGQGVTDTQYF.

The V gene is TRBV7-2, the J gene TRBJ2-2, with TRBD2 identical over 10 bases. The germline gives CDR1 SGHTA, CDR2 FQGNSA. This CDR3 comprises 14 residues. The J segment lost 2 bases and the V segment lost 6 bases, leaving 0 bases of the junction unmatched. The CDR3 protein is CASRLAGNTGELFF. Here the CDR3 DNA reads TGTGCCAGCAGACTAGCGGGAAACACCGGGGAGCTGTTTTTT.

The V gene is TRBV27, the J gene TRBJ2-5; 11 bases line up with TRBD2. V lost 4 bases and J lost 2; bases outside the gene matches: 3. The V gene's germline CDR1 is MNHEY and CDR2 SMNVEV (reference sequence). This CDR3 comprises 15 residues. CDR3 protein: CASSSWTSGQETQYF. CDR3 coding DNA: TGTGCCAGCAGTTCTTGGACTAGCGGGCAAGAGACCCAGTACTTC.

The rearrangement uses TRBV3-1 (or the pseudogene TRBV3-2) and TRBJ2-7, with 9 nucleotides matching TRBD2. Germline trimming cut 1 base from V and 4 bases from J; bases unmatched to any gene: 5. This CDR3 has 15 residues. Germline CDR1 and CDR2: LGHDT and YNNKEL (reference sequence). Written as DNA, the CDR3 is TGTGCCAGCAGCCAAGGAACTAGCGGGTTTTACGAGCAGTACTTC. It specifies CASSQGTSGFYEQYF.

The CDR3 DNA sequence: TGCGCCAGCAGCCGGGACAGGGAAGGAGATACGCAGTATTTT. Protein sequence: CASSRDREGDTQYF. The chain has TRBV5-1 and TRBJ2-3, with TRBD1 identical over 9 bases. Germline CDR1 SGHRS, CDR2 YFSETQ. The CDR3 consists of 14 residues. V was pared by 4 bases and J by 5 bases, with 5 bases of the junction left unmatched.

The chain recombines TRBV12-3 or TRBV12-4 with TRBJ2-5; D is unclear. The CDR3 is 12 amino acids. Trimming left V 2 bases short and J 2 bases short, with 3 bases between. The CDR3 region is CASSLSQETQYF. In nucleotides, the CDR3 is TGTGCCAGCAGTTTATCACAAGAGACCCAGTACTTC.

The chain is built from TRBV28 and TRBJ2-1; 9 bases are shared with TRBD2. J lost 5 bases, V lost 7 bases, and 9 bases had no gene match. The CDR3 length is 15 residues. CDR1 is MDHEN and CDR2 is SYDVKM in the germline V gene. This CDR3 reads CASTDSGRGHNEQFF. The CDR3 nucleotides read TGTGCCAGCACCGATAGCGGGAGAGGTCACAATGAGCAGTTCTTC.

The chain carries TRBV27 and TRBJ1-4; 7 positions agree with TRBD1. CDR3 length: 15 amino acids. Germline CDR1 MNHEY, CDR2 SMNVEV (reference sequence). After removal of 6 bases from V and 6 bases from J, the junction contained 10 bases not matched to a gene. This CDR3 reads CASSHNTGAHEKLFF. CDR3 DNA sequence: TGTGCCAGCAGCCATAACACAGGGGCGCATGAAAAACTGTTTTTT.

CDR3 coding DNA: TGTGCCAGCAGAGGGACTCCCAGACGGGCAGATACGCAGTATTTT. Protein product: CASRGTPRRADTQYF. The rearrangement joins TRBV28 to TRBJ2-3, with D maybe TRBD2 (6 bases). This CDR3 is built from 15 residues. The germline V gene encodes CDR1 MDHEN and CDR2 SYDVKM. V was pared by 6 bases and J by 4 bases, with 17 bases between.

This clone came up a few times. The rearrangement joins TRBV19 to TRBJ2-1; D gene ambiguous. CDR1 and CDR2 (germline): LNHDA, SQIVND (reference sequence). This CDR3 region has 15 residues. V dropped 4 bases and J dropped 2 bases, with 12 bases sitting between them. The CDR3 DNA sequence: TGTGCCAGTAGTAGGGCGCTTGACACCTACAATGAGCAGTTCTTC. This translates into CASSRALDTYNEQFF.

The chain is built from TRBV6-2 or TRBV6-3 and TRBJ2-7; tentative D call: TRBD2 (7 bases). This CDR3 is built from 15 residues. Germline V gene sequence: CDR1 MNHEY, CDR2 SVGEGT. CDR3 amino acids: CASSYSGGPIYEQYV. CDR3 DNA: TGTGCCAGCAGCTACTCCGGGGGGCCTATCTACGAGCAGTACGTC.

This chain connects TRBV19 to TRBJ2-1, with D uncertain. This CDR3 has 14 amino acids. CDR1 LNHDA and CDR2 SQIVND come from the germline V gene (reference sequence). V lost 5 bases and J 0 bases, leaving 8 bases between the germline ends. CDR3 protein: CASSLMSSYNEQFF. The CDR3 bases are TGTGCCAGTAGTCTGATGAGCTCCTACAATGAGCAGTTCTTC.

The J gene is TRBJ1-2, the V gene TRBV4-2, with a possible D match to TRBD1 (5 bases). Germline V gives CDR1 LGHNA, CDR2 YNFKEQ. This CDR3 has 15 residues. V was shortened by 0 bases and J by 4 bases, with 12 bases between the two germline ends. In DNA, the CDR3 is TGTGCCAGCAGCCAAGAAGGGGCCGGGGGCTATGGCTACACCTTC. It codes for CASSQEGAGGYGYTF.

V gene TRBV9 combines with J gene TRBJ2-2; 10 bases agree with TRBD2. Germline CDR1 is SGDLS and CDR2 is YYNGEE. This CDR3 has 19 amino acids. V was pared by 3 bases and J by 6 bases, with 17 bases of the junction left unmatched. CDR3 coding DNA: TGTGCCAGCAGCGCGGGGGGGACTAGCGTGAATATTTCCCCCGGGGAGCTGTTTTTT. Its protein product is CASSAGGTSVNISPGELFF. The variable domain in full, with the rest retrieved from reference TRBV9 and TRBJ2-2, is DSGVTQTPKHLITATGQRVTLRCSPRSGDLSVYWYQQSLDQGLQFLIQYYNGEERAKGNILERFSAQQFPDLHSELNLSSLELGDSALYFCASSAGGTSVNISPGELFFGEGSRLTVL.

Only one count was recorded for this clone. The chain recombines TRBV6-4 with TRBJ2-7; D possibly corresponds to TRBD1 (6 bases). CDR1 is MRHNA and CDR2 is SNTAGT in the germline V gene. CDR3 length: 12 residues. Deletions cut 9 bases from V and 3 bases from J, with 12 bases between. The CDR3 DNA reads TGTGCCAGTCTTGACAGGATCTACGAGCAGTACTTC. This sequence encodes CASLDRIYEQYF.

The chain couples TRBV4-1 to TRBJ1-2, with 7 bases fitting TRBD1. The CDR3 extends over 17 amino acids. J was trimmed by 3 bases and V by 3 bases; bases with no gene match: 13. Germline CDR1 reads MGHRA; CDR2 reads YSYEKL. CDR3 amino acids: CASSHPPRQGRHYGYTF. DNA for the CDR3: TGCGCCAGCAGCCACCCCCCTCGACAGGGACGCCACTATGGCTACACCTTC.

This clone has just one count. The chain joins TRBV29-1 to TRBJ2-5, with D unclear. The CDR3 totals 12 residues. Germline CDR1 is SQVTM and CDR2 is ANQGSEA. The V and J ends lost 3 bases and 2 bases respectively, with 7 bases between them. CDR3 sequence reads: CSVDGTQETQYF. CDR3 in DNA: TGCAGCGTTGACGGTACTCAAGAGACCCAGTACTTC.

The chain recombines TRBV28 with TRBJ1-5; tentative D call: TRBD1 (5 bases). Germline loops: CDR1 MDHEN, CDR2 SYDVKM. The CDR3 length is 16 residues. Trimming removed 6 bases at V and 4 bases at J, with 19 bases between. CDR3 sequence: CASSLGANTRNQPQHF. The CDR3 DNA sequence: TGTGCCAGCAGCCTAGGGGCCAACACCCGAAATCAGCCCCAGCATTTT.

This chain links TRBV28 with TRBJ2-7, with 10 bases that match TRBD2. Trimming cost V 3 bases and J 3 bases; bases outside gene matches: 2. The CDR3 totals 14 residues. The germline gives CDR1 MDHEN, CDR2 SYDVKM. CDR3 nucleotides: TGTGCCAGCAGTTTTAGCGGGAGGAACTACGAGCAGTACTTC. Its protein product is CASSFSGRNYEQYF.

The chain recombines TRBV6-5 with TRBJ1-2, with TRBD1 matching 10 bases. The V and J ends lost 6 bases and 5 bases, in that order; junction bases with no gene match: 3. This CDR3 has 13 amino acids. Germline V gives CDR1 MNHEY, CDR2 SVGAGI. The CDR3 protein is CASSRDRGYGYTF. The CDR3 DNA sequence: TGTGCCAGCAGCCGGGACAGGGGTTATGGCTACACCTTC.